This TCR beta chain was captured in a study of CXCR3-negative and CXCR3-positive naive CD8 T cells. The study's findings and limits: Partial loss of CXCR3 expression followed cryopreservation; most assays used fresh PBMCs.

CDR1 is SGHDN, CDR2 FVKESK, per germline. The CDR3 loop spans 15 amino acids. The TRB libraries of cDNA were built by UMI-labeled 5' RACE. TCRdb processed the 5' RACE reads again and assigns one entry to each CDR3 protein, with no DNA. Its clone listing holds about 80,000 distinct CDR3 sequences. A remark on this clonotype: The antigen is undetermined.

Sequencing was done on a sample of naive CXCR3- CD8+ T cells from blood. Noted subset: CD45RO-CCR7+CD27+CD95- naive CD8+ T cells lacking CXCR3 (TNR3-). The sequence was obtained from a human donor in good health. Some clones in this sample may be carry-over from other donors' samples. The genes are TRBV14 and TRBJ2-7; absent DNA, TCRdb's TRBD2 call cannot be checked. The CDR3 loop reads CASSLGGARVYEQYF.